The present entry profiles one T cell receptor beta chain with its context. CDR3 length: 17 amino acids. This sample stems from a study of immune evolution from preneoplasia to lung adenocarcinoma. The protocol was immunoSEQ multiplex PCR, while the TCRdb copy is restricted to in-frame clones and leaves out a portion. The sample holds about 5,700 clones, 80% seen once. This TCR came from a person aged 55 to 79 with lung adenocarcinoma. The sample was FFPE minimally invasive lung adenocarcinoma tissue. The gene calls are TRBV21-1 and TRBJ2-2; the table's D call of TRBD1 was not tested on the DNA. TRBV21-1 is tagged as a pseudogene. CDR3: CASSTPGQGDWTGELFF. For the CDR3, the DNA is TGTGCCAGCAGCACGCCGGGACAGGGGGATTGGACCGGGGAGCTGTTTTTT.